This TCR beta chain was obtained from a study of cytomegalovirus exposure and HLA in healthy donors. Study-wide results and limits: The majority of CMV-associated TCR beta chains were reported as apparently HLA-restricted in a later analysis.

A remark on this clone: What it binds is unknown.

Germline V gene data show CDR1 as MNHEY and CDR2 as SMNVEV (reference sequence). The V gene lost 0 bases and the J gene lost 8 bases, with 16 bases spanning the gap. The CDR3 runs 15 residues. The PCR had 60 Vbeta and 13 Jbeta primers. Repertoires were generated with immunoSEQ multiplex PCR, while TCRdb's copy carries only in-frame clones and drops some. The data contain some 130,000 clones, around 77% of them singletons. The V call is TRBV27, the J call TRBJ1-2, with D unresolved. This clonotype originated in a man younger than 40 in good health and CMV-seronegative. Sequences were obtained from PBMCs. CDR3 DNA sequence: TGTGCCAGCAGTTTATCCCCGGGGATCGGGTGGGGCTACACCTTC. It codes for CASSLSPGIGWGYTF.